The present entry profiles one TCR beta chain with its context. Recruited during active infection, patients (from Seattle) were subsequently followed longitudinally. These data are taken from a study of blood T cell repertoires in COVID-19. Study context: Sources were T cells, B-cell-depleted T cells, or PBMCs; the material itself was cDNA or gDNA.

After removal of 2 bases from V and 7 bases from J, the junction contained 5 bases not matched to a gene. Germline CDR1 is WSHSY and CDR2 is SAAADI. CDR3 length: 14 amino acids. Authors' processing steps: Nucleated cell counts were estimated from reference gene primer amplification. Only in-frame clones appear in the TCRdb table, and some are missing; sequencing was by immunoSEQ multiplex PCR. V, J and clone size were drawn from that table, and D and trimming were deduced from the DNA. The sample includes hundreds of thousands of clones, about 82% seen only once; the top ten take 5% to 7%. Sequencing used peripheral blood. The clonotype was recovered from a woman aged 80 or older with COVID-19, enrolled during active disease. The V and J genes are TRBV10-2 and TRBJ1-5, with TRBD1 identical over 7 bases. CDR3 nucleotide sequence: TGCGCCAGCAGTGAGACAGGGGCTCGACAGCCCCAGCATTTT. Protein: CASSETGARQPQHF.